This is a list of T cell receptor beta chains from one sample in a study of T cell changes during pregnancy in multiple sclerosis. Assay used: immunoSEQ multiplex PCR; TCRdb lists only in-frame clones, some missing. Of around 27,000 clones detected, around nine tenths appear once; the ten largest clones hold around 0.7%. The starting material was CD4+ T cells from peripheral blood mononuclear cells, obtained in the first trimester of pregnancy. These receptors originate from a female donor with multiple sclerosis, enrolled in a pregnancy study. Each CDR3 is given without its conserved first and last residue.

TRBJ1-4 TRBV18 11 ATRSALNEKLF
TRBJ2-1 TRBV7-9 13 ASSPGQGARNEQF
TRBJ1-1 TRBV4-3 13 ASSQVSGLGTEAF
TRBJ1-6 TRBV11-2 15 ASSSYRGHPGNSPLH
TRBJ1-1 TRBV18 11 ASSPISDTEAF
TRBJ2-7 TRBV28 10 ASSLEGYEQY
TRBJ2-7 TRBV9 12 ASSVRQDSYEQY
TRBJ2-7 TRBV28 9 ASSRGYEQY
TRBJ2-7 TRBV4-1 13 ASSPSWQGTYEQY
TRBJ1-1 TRBV6-5 14 ASSYWTPALNTEAF
TRBJ2-5 TRBV4-1 13 ASSQTQGWGEIQY
TRBJ1-2 TRBV2 11 ASRTDSNYGYT
TRBJ2-3 TRBV15 16 ATSRDRTSGGVESTQY
TRBJ2-1 TRBV11-1 14 ASSVPQAVSYNEQF
TRBJ1-2 TRBV30 10 AWSLADYGYT
TRBJ2-1 TRBV5-1 14 ASSLNSGGSYNEQF
TRBJ2-5 TRBV4-1 12 ASSVIGGRETQY
TRBJ2-1 TRBV5-1 13 ASSLADRGLGEQF
TRBJ2-1 TRBV6-4 13 ASSDAGGSYNEQF
TRBJ1-1 TRBV2 11 ASRPQGNTEAF
TRBJ2-7 TRBV20-1 9 SAGRVGEQY
TRBJ2-3 TRBV2 15 ASSVLFTGGRTDTQY
TRBJ2-5 TRBV10-2 17 ASTRQGAILAGNQETQY
TRBJ1-2 TRBV14 11 ASSQDHNYGYT
TRBJ2-3 TRBV2 14 ASSEAWDRSTDTQY
TRBJ2-1 TRBV6-5 13 ASSRDSLGYNEQF
TRBJ2-3 TRBV6-5 14 ASSYLGQGATDTQY
TRBJ2-1 TRBV9 13 ASSVGSGGYNEQF
TRBJ1-1 TRBV5-1 16 ASSPGTGAWNVNTEAF
TRBJ2-1 TRBV2 12 ASSRQTKHNEQF
TRBJ2-3 TRBV15 14 ATSREAAHSTDTQY
TRBJ1-3 TRBV2 12 ASSEQISGNTIY
TRBJ2-3 TRBV29-1 10 SVRGQTDTQY
TRBJ1-2 TRBV5-1 11 ASSPDRGLGYT
TRBJ1-1 TRBV7-9 10 ASSRGYTEAF
TRBJ2-1 TRBV19 13 ASSMFLAAYNEQF
TRBJ1-2 TRBV19 14 ASLGPGQTPFEGYT
TRBJ1-1 TRBV30 13 AWSQRGGANTEAF
TRBJ1-2 TRBV11-2 10 ASSFGNYGYT
TRBJ2-1 TRBV6-4 12 ASSPNDFYNEQF
TRBJ1-1 TRBV28 11 ASSRQGQTEAF
TRBJ2-1 TRBV2 13 ASQLLGGAYNEQF
TRBJ1-2 TRBV5-6 13 ASSLGPQELYGYT
TRBJ1-1 TRBV4-2 11 ASTQRVRTEAF
TRBJ2-1 TRBV11-3 13 ASSFRTSDVNEQF
TRBJ2-3 TRBV7-8 17 ASSLAFRVAGGSTDTQY
TRBJ1-2 TRBV7-2 14 ASSLRPPTGVGGYT
TRBJ2-1 TRBV5-4 16 ASSSPGWGGTTYNEQF
TRBJ2-1 TRBV7-9 11 ASSLGSYNEQF
TRBJ1-1 TRBV6-1 11 ASTIQGNTEAF